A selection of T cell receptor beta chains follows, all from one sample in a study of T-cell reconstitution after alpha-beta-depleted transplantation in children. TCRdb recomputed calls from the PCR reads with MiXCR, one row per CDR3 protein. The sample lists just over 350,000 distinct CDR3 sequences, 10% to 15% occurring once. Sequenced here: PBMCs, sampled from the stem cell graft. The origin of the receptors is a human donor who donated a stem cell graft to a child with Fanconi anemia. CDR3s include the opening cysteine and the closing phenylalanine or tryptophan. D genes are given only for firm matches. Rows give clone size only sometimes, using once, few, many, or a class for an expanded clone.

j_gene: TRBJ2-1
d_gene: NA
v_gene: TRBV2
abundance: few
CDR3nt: TGTGCCAGCAGTGTTACCTATGAGCAGTTCTTC
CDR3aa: CASSVTYEQFF

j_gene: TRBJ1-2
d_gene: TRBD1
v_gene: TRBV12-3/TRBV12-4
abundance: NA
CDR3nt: TGTGCCAGCAGTTGGGACAGAAGGAGTGGTGGCTACACCTTC
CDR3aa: CASSWDRRSGGYTF

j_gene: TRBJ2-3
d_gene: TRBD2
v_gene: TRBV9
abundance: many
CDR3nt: TGTGCCAGCAGCGTAGCGACTAGCGGGCTCACAGATACGCAGTATTTT
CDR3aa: CASSVATSGLTDTQYF

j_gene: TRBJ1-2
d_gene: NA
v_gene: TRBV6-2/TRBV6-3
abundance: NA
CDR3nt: TGTGCCGAGGCGAGGTATGGCTACACCTTC
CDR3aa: CAEARYGYTF

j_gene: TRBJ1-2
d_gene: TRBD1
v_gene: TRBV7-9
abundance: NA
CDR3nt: TGTGCCAGCAGCTCCGGACAGGGAATAACGAACTATGGCTACACCTTC
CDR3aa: CASSSGQGITNYGYTF

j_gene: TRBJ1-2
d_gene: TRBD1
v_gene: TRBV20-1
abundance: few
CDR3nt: TGCTGTGCTACTGTTGACAGGGGGCGAGGTTTAAGCTATGGCTACACCTTC
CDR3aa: CCATVDRGRGLSYGYTF

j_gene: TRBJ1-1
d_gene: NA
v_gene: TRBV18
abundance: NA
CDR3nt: TGTGCCAGCTCATCAGGCGATAGTACAGCTGAAGCTTTCTTT
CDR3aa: CASSSGDSTAEAFF

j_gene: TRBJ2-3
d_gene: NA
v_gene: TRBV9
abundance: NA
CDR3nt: TGTGCCAGCAGCGCACGCGGAGGACAAGGGGAAACAGATACGCAGTATTTT
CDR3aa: CASSARGGQGETDTQYF

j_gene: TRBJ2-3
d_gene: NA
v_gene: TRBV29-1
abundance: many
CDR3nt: TGCAGCGTTGATCGAGAAGGTGGCGGGGATCTCACAGATACGCAGTATTTT
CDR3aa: CSVDREGGGDLTDTQYF

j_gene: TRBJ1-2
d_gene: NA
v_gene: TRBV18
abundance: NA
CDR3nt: TGTGCCAGCTCAGCGACAGGCTATGGCTACACCTTC
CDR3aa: CASSATGYGYTF

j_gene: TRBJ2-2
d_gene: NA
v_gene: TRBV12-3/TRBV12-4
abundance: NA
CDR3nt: TGTGCCAGCGAATTGTTGAACACCGGGGAGCTGTTTTTT
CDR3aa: CASELLNTGELFF

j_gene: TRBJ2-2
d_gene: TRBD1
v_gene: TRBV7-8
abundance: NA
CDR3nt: TGTGCCAGCAGCTTAGGGGGGAGACAGGGGGAGATTCGTATCACCGGGGAGCTGTTTTTT
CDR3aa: CASSLGGRQGEIRITGELFF

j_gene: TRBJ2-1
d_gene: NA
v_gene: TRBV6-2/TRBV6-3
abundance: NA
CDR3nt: TGTGCCACCAACACAGGTGGGTACAATGAGCAGTTCTTC
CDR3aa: CATNTGGYNEQFF

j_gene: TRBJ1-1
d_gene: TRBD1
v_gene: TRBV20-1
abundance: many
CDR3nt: TGCAGTGCTCCCAGGACAGGGGGCACTGAAGCTTTCTTT
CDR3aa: CSAPRTGGTEAFF

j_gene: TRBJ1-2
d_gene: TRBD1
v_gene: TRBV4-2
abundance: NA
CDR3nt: TGTGCCAGCAGCCAAGATCGGGACAGGATAGGTTATGGCTACACCTTC
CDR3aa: CASSQDRDRIGYGYTF

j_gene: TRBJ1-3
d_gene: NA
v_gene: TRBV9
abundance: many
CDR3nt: TGTGCCAGCAGCGTTGGGGGGCCAGGAAACACCATATATTTT
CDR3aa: CASSVGGPGNTIYF

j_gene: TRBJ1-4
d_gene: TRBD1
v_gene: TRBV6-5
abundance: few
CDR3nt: TGTGCCAGCCAATTACCGGGACAGGGGTCTGAAAAACTGTTTTTT
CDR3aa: CASQLPGQGSEKLFF

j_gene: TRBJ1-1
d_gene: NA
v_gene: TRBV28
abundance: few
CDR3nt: TGTGCCAGCAGTTCCATTATGACTGAAGCTTTCTTT
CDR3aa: CASSSIMTEAFF

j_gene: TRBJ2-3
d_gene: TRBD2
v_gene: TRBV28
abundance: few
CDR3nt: TGTGCCAGCAGAGGTCAGGCTAGCGGGACAGATACGCAGTATTTT
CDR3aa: CASRGQASGTDTQYF

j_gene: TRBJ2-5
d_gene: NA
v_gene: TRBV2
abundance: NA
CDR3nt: TGTGCCAGCAGTGGGGGCTGGCAGGAGACCCAGTACTTC
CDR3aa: CASSGGWQETQYF

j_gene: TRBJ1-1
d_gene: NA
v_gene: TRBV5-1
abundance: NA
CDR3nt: TGCGCCAGCAGCTTGGGCAGGGATGGTGAAGCTTTCTTT
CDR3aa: CASSLGRDGEAFF